This passage covers 27 T cell receptor beta chains from one sample sequenced in a study of cytomegalovirus exposure and HLA in healthy donors. Sequenced by immunoSEQ multiplex PCR; TCRdb stores in-frame clones only, minus some. The table has some 83,000 clones, 94% seen once. The specimen sequenced was PBMCs. These receptors came from a young woman in good health and CMV-seronegative.

V usage is TRBV6-5 and J usage is TRBJ1-4, with D possibly TRBD1 on 5 matching bases. Trimming shortened V by 2 bases and J by 5 bases, and 15 bases separated the two germline ends. Germline assignment: CDR1 MNHEY and CDR2 SVGAGI. This CDR3 has 16 residues. The DNA for the CDR3 is TGTGCCAGCAGTTACGAGGAGGGGTGGGCCAATGAAAAACTGTTTTTT. Amino acids: CASSYEEGWANEKLFF.

This sequence joins TRBV4-3 and TRBJ2-7, with TRBD1 as a possible D gene (6 bases). The CDR3 covers 15 residues. The V and J ends lost 3 bases and 5 bases respectively, with 17 bases between them. Germline V lookup: CDR1 LGHNA, CDR2 YSLEER. This CDR3 is CASSQASNRENEQYF. The CDR3 nucleotides are TGCGCCAGCAGCCAGGCCAGCAACAGGGAGAACGAGCAGTACTTC.

V gene TRBV5-6 combines with J gene TRBJ1-2; D is uncertain. CDR3 length equals 11 residues. Germline values: CDR1 SGHDT, CDR2 YYEEEE. V lost 3 bases and J lost 8, with 8 bases in between. Here the CDR3 reads CASSSQIGYTF. CDR3 DNA: TGTGCCAGCAGCTCGCAGATAGGCTACACCTTC.

V gene TRBV19 combines with J gene TRBJ2-7; TRBD1 matches 9 bases. The CDR3 spans 14 residues. J lost 4 bases, V lost 3 bases, and 4 bases had no gene match. The germline V gene encodes CDR1 LNHDA and CDR2 SQIVND (reference sequence). In nucleotides, the CDR3 is TGTGCCAGTAGTATGGTCGGGACAGGGTACGAGCAGTACTTC. It codes for CASSMVGTGYEQYF. Full variable domain (remainder filled in from reference TRBV19 and TRBJ2-7): DGGITQSPKYLFRKEGQNVTLSCEQNLNHDAMYWYRQDPGQGLRLIYYSQIVNDFQKGDIAEGYSVSREKKESFPLTVTSAQKNPTAFYLCASSMVGTGYEQYFGPGTRLTVT.

The chain joins TRBV6-1 to TRBJ2-7; weak D call: TRBD1 (5 bases). From germline, CDR1 is MNHNS and CDR2 SASEGT. V was shortened by 4 bases and J by 6 bases, with 7 bases between the two germline ends. The CDR3 spans 11 residues. The CDR3 nucleotides read TGTGCCAGCAGTGTTACAGGCGAGCAGTACTTC. Translation gives CASSVTGEQYF.

The chain joins TRBV10-3 to TRBJ2-7, with D possibly being TRBD1 (5 bases). Looked up from germline, CDR1 is ENHRY and CDR2 is SYGVKD. CDR3 length: 12 amino acids. Trimming removed 9 bases at V and 2 bases at J, with 11 bases between. In DNA form, the CDR3 reads TGTGCCATGGCGACAGCAACCTACGAGCAGTACTTC. As protein: CAMATATYEQYF.

V usage is TRBV19 and J usage is TRBJ1-1; the match to TRBD1 covers 8 bases. The germline CDR1 and CDR2 sequences are LNHDA and SQIVND (reference sequence). This CDR3 comprises 13 residues. V lost 10 bases, J lost 5 bases, and 9 bases stayed unmatched. The CDR3 reads CATADRGWTEAFF. CDR3 bases: TGTGCCACCGCCGACAGGGGTTGGACTGAAGCTTTCTTT.

The gene calls are TRBV7-9 and TRBJ1-3; 8 nucleotides line up with TRBD1. This CDR3 is 16 amino acids long. V was pared by 4 bases and J by 0 bases, with 5 bases of the junction left unmatched. From germline, CDR1 is SEHNR and CDR2 FQNEAQ (reference sequence). The chain's CDR3 is CASSSTGDYSGNTIYF. In DNA, the CDR3 is TGTGCCAGCAGCTCGACAGGGGACTACTCTGGAAACACCATATATTTT.

The V call is TRBV19, the J call TRBJ2-7; the D gene is possibly TRBD2 (5 bases). V was trimmed by 6 bases and J by 0 bases, leaving 6 bases between them. This CDR3 has 12 residues. The germline gives CDR1 LNHDA, CDR2 SQIVND (reference sequence). CDR3 sequence reads: CASSGNSYEQYF. The CDR3 DNA sequence: TGTGCCAGTAGCGGGAACTCCTACGAGCAGTACTTC.

The rearrangement joins TRBV27 to TRBJ2-2; TRBD2 agrees at 7 bases. The CDR3 is 17 residues long. Looked up from germline, CDR1 is MNHEY and CDR2 is SMNVEV (reference sequence). With 0 bases clipped from V and 4 bases from J, the junction kept 8 bases outside the gene matches. The CDR3 region has the DNA TGTGCCAGCAGTTTATCCCAGCGGGGAATGGGCACCGGGGAGCTGTTTTTT. It specifies CASSLSQRGMGTGELFF.

V and J are TRBV19 and TRBJ2-5; D might be TRBD2 (6 bases). Germline lookup yields CDR1 LNHDA and CDR2 SQIVND (reference sequence). Trimming removed 5 bases from V and 4 bases from J, with 11 bases in between. The CDR3 is 13 residues long. CDR3 sequence reads: CASSLNGGETQYF. The CDR3 bases are TGTGCCAGTAGTCTAAACGGGGGAGAGACCCAGTACTTC.

The gene calls are TRBV19 and TRBJ1-5, with D possibly being TRBD1 (5 bases). The CDR3 totals 16 residues. V shed 5 bases and J shed 1 base, with 15 bases lying between them. Germline CDR1 and CDR2: LNHDA and SQIVND (reference sequence). The CDR3 nucleotides are TGTGCCAGTAGTGCTGGACGGGGGGGAAGCAATCAGCCCCAGCATTTT. It encodes CASSAGRGGSNQPQHF.

The V and J genes are TRBV30 and TRBJ1-6; 11 bases match TRBD1. With V trimmed by 2 bases and J by 7 bases, 1 base remained unmatched. This CDR3 spans 14 amino acids. Germline V CDR1 and CDR2: GTSNPN, SVGIG (reference sequence). In DNA form, the CDR3 reads TGTGCCTGGAGTTGGACAGGGGGCAATTCACCCCTCCACTTT. This translates into CAWSWTGGNSPLHF.

The chain carries TRBV2 and TRBJ1-1, with 11 nucleotides matching TRBD1. Germline CDR1 is SNHLY and CDR2 is FYNNEI. V was pared by 3 bases and J by 0 bases, with 6 bases of the junction left unmatched. The CDR3 has 17 residues. CDR3 DNA: TGTGCCAGCAGTGAGGGGACAGGGGGAAGGGTGAACACTGAAGCTTTCTTT. Protein: CASSEGTGGRVNTEAFF. Variable domain in full (rest from reference TRBV2 and TRBJ1-1): EPEVTQTPSHQVTQMGQEVILRCVPISNHLYFYWYRQILGQKVEFLVSFYNNEISEKSEIFDDQFSVERPDGSNFTLKIRSTKLEDSAMYFCASSEGTGGRVNTEAFFGQGTRLTVV.

The chain employs TRBV7-6 and TRBJ1-1, with 7 bases lining up with TRBD1. J was trimmed by 6 bases and V by 6 bases; bases with no gene match: 10. The CDR3 sequence is 14 residues long. Germline V gene lookup returns CDR1 SGHVS and CDR2 FNYEAQ. The DNA of the CDR3 is TGTGCCAGCAGGGGAAGACAGGGCACTCCTGAAGCTTTCTTT. Translation: CASRGRQGTPEAFF.

This sequence joins TRBV9 and TRBJ2-1, with 7 bases that match TRBD2. CDR1 SGDLS and CDR2 YYNGEE come from the germline V gene. This CDR3 region has 16 residues. J was trimmed by 2 bases and V by 0 bases; bases with no gene match: 5. The CDR3 region has the DNA TGTGCCAGCAGCGTAGACCCTAGCGGTACCTACAATGAGCAGTTCTTC. It yields the protein CASSVDPSGTYNEQFF.

The V and J genes are TRBV29-1 and TRBJ1-2, with a weak D call TRBD1 (5 bases). CDR1 is SQVTM, CDR2 ANQGSEA, per germline. The CDR3 length is 12 residues. Trimming stripped 3 bases from V and 5 bases from J, with 10 bases between. CDR3 sequence (DNA): TGCAGCGTTGAGGCGGAGGGGTATGGCTACACCTTC. Translation gives CSVEAEGYGYTF.

In its sample, this clone was seen once. J is TRBJ2-7 and V is TRBV7-9, with D perhaps TRBD2 (6 bases). The V end lost 5 bases, the J end lost 0 bases, and 20 bases lay between the germline ends. In germline, CDR1 is SEHNR, CDR2 FQNEAQ (reference sequence). There are 17 residues in the CDR3. This chain's CDR3 is CASSTPGLSGDSYEQYF. The CDR3 region has the DNA TGTGCCAGCAGCACCCCGGGTTTATCGGGAGACTCCTACGAGCAGTACTTC.

The genes are TRBV6-5 and TRBJ1-2, with unresolved D. From germline, CDR1 is MNHEY and CDR2 SVGAGI. This CDR3 spans 15 amino acids. V was clipped by 5 bases and J by 3 bases, with 16 bases between them. The CDR3 coding sequence is TGTGCCAGCAGTAGAGCCCCATCGAGGGACTATGGCTACACCTTC. Protein: CASSRAPSRDYGYTF.

The gene calls are TRBV7-8 and TRBJ2-3; 8 positions match TRBD1. CDR3 size: 15 residues. The V gene end was trimmed by 6 bases and the J gene end by 2 bases; junction bases not matched to a gene: 7. From germline, CDR1 is SGHVS and CDR2 FQNEAQ. CDR3: CASRLTGGFTDTQYF. In DNA, the CDR3 is TGTGCCAGCAGACTTACAGGGGGTTTCACAGATACGCAGTATTTT.

The rearrangement joins TRBV6-1 to TRBJ1-3; TRBD1 agrees at 9 bases. The V segment lost 7 bases and the J segment 3 bases; nucleotides outside the gene matches: 4. The germline CDR1 and CDR2 sequences are MNHNS and SASEGT. The CDR3 has 14 amino acids. CDR3 nucleotide sequence: TGTGCCAGCAAAGACAGGGGGTTTGGAAACACCATATATTTT. Residues: CASKDRGFGNTIYF.

The chain combines TRBV7-9 with TRBJ1-5; D perhaps matches TRBD1 (6 bases). V lost 5 bases and J 0 bases, leaving 8 bases between the germline ends. The germline CDR1 and CDR2 sequences are SEHNR and FQNEAQ (reference sequence). The CDR3 has 14 residues. This chain's CDR3 is CASSPGVSNQPQHF. Here the CDR3 DNA reads TGTGCCAGCAGCCCAGGGGTTAGCAATCAGCCCCAGCATTTT.

CDR3 bases: TGTGCCATCAGTGGCGCCATCGGACTAGGGGGCACCGGGGAGCTGTTTTTT. It yields the protein CAISGAIGLGGTGELFF. This chain connects TRBV10-3 to TRBJ2-2, with D possibly being TRBD2 (7 bases). This CDR3 is built from 17 residues. CDR1 and CDR2 (germline): ENHRY, SYGVKD. Trimming shortened V by 4 bases and J by 4 bases, and 19 bases separated the two germline ends.

This clone was seen only a few times. The gene calls are TRBV2 and TRBJ2-7; no reliable D call. V was clipped by 5 bases and J by 7 bases, with 9 bases between them. The length of the CDR3 is 11 residues. Germline V lookup: CDR1 SNHLY, CDR2 FYNNEI. CDR3 DNA sequence: TGTGCCAGCAGTACCTATGATGAGCAGTACTTC. Translated: CASSTYDEQYF.

The CDR3 region has the DNA TGTGCCAGCAGTTCGGGACAGGGGTTCCCTAGCGATGGCTACACCTTC. Its protein is CASSSGQGFPSDGYTF. The chain recombines TRBV7-9 with TRBJ1-2; the match to TRBD1 covers 10 bases. Germline V gives CDR1 SEHNR, CDR2 FQNEAQ (reference sequence). V shed 6 bases and J 6 bases; nucleotides not matched to a gene: 13. The CDR3 has 16 residues.

The J gene is TRBJ2-7, the V gene TRBV28, with a tentative D call TRBD2 (6 bases). Trimming left V 3 bases short and J 0 bases short, with 12 bases between. CDR3 length: 15 residues. Germline CDR1 is MDHEN and CDR2 is SYDVKM. This chain's CDR3 is CASSFSRGDSYEQYF. In nucleotides, the CDR3 is TGTGCCAGCAGTTTCTCCCGCGGGGACTCCTACGAGCAGTACTTC.

The chain recombines TRBV6-6 with TRBJ2-7, with 7 bases lining up with TRBD2. The V and J ends lost 6 bases and 0 bases, in that order; junction bases with no gene match: 8. Per germline, CDR1 MNHNY and CDR2 SVGAGI (reference sequence). This CDR3 contains 15 residues. CDR3 loop: CASSPSGASSYEQYF. The CDR3 region has the DNA TGTGCCAGCAGCCCCAGCGGGGCCAGCTCCTACGAGCAGTACTTC.